The 2 T cell receptor beta chains listed next were all sequenced from one sample in a study of blood T cell repertoires in COVID-19. The method was immunoSEQ multiplex PCR; TCRdb's version includes in-frame clones alone and lacks a portion of them. This table has 140,000 to 150,000 clones, around 85% appearing once. The sample taken for sequencing was peripheral blood. These receptors were obtained from a woman aged 60-70 years with COVID-19, enrolled during active disease.

The chain employs TRBV19 and TRBJ2-1; 12 bases align to TRBD1. The germline V gene encodes CDR1 LNHDA and CDR2 SQIVND (reference sequence). The CDR3 has 18 amino acids. V lost 0 bases, J lost 6 bases, and 9 bases stayed unmatched. The CDR3 DNA reads as TGTGCCAGTAGTATAGATAAAACGGGACAGGGGGCCGGCAATGAGCAGTTCTTC. Translation gives CASSIDKTGQGAGNEQFF.

This clone has a single count. The chain combines TRBV5-4 with TRBJ1-1; D call uncertain. The CDR3 has 13 residues. The V gene's germline CDR1 is SGHNT and CDR2 YYREEE (reference sequence). Trimming took 4 bases from V and 1 from J, leaving 8 bases between them. The chain's CDR3 is CASSPRENTEAFF. In DNA, the CDR3 is TGTGCCAGCAGCCCTAGAGAGAACACTGAAGCTTTCTTT.